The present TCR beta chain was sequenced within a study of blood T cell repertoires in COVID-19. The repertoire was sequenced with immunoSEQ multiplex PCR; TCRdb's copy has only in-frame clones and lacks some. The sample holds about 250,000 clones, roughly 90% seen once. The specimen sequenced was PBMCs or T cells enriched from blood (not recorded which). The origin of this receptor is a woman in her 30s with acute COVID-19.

The CDR3 region has the DNA TGTGCCAGCAGCCCTTCCCCGTCCACTGAAGCTTTCTTT. Translating gives CASSPSPSTEAFF. The rearrangement uses TRBV7-2 and TRBJ1-1, with D unclear. The CDR3 is 13 amino acids. V lost 5 bases and J 4 bases, leaving 11 bases between the germline ends. Per the germline V gene, CDR1 is SGHTA and CDR2 is FQGNSA. Combining the CDR3 with reference TRBV7-2 and TRBJ1-1 gives the whole variable domain GAGVSQSPSNKVTEKGKDVELRCDPISGHTALYWYRQSLGQGLEFLIYFQGNSAPDKSGLPSDRFSAERTGGSVSTLTIQRTQQEDSAVYLCASSPSPSTEAFFGQGTRLTVV.